A single sample is the source of the 29 T cell receptor beta chains below, sequenced in a study of molecular identifiers for immune sequencing clone quantification. One entry per CDR3 protein, called by TCRdb with MiXCR from the PCR reads. The repertoire holds roughly 630,000 distinct CDR3 sequences, with 25% as singletons. The sequenced material came from naive CD8+ T cells from blood, with Jurkat cell RNA spiked in. Subset in this sample: FACS-sorted CD8+CD4-CCR7+CD45RA+ naive T cells. Receptors originate from a human donor in good health. Some libraries in this study had Jurkat cell RNA spiked in.

This clonotype was counted a few times. V is TRBV20-1 and J is TRBJ2-7, with TRBD2 matching over 9 bases. J lost 2 bases, V lost 2 bases, and 13 bases had no gene match. Germline-derived CDR1 and CDR2 are DFQATT and SNEGSKA (reference sequence). The CDR3 has 17 residues. The CDR3 reads CSARSGLAGFRTYEQYF. For the CDR3, the DNA is TGCAGTGCTAGATCAGGTCTAGCGGGATTCAGAACCTACGAGCAGTACTTC.

With regard to this clonotype: Possible read error: a much larger clone is one base away. This chain links TRBV29-1 with TRBJ1-3; TRBD1 might be the D (5 bases). This CDR3 has 13 residues. CDR1 is SQVTM, CDR2 ANQGSEA, per germline. In DNA form, the CDR3 reads TGCAGCGCCTGGCAGGGTTCTGGAAACACCGTATATTTT. Residues: CSAWQGSGNTVYF.

This clonotype was recorded many times. V usage is TRBV20-1 and J usage is TRBJ2-3; 9 bases align to TRBD2. V was pared by 0 bases and J by 4 bases, with 8 bases of the junction left unmatched. CDR1 and CDR2 (germline): DFQATT, SNEGSKA (reference sequence). The CDR3 contains 16 residues. The CDR3 sequence: CSARDLRLAGSDTQYF. The CDR3, as DNA: TGCAGTGCTAGAGATCTAAGGCTAGCGGGATCAGATACGCAGTATTTT.

This clonotype came up many times. This chain uses TRBV7-9 with TRBJ2-3; D gene unclear. The V and J ends lost 1 base and 5 bases respectively, with 4 bases between them. Germline loops: CDR1 SEHNR, CDR2 FQNEAQ (reference sequence). The CDR3 runs 12 residues. In DNA, the CDR3 is TGTGCCAGCAGCTTAGTAGGAGATACGCAGTATTTT. It yields the protein CASSLVGDTQYF.

About this clonotype: This may arise from a read error, as a much more abundant clone is one base away. This chain connects TRBV7-9 to TRBJ1-5; D perhaps matches TRBD1 (5 bases). V was clipped by 5 bases and J by 1 base, with 12 bases between them. CDR1 and CDR2 from the germline V gene are SEHNR and FQNEAQ (reference sequence). The CDR3 is made up of 15 amino acids. The CDR3 is CASSAKGASNQPQHF. The CDR3 DNA reads TGTGCCAGCAGCGCAAAAGGGGCGAGCAATCAGCCCCAGCATTTT. Drawing the rest from reference TRBV7-9 and TRBJ1-5, the complete variable domain is DTGVSQNPRHKITKRGQNVTFRCDPISEHNRLYWYRQTLGQGPEFLTYFQNEAQLEKSRLLSDRFSAERPKGSFSTLEIQRTEQGDSAMYLCASSAKGASNQPQHFGDGTRLSIL.

This clonotype was picked up many times. The rearrangement links TRBV27 to TRBJ2-7; 7 nucleotides align to TRBD2. After removal of 4 bases from V and 5 bases from J, the junction contained 11 bases not matched to a gene. The CDR3 loop spans 15 amino acids. Per the germline V gene, CDR1 is MNHEY and CDR2 is SMNVEV (reference sequence). As DNA, the CDR3 is TGTGCCAGCAGTTGGGCGGGAGCGGCCGGCCACGAGCAGTACTTC. Translated, it gives CASSWAGAAGHEQYF.

This clonotype was picked up many times. The V gene is TRBV21-1, the J gene TRBJ2-7; no DNA check was done on the table's D call, TRBD1. TRBV21-1 is described as a pseudogene. The CDR3 contains 12 residues. CDR3 DNA sequence: TGTGCCAGCAGCAAAAAAGGGGCGGAGCAGTACTTC. Its protein product is CASSKKGAEQYF.

V and J are TRBV4-3 and TRBJ1-4, with D unresolved. The CDR3 has 16 amino acids. Trimming stripped 0 bases from V and 1 base from J, with 9 bases between. Germline loops: CDR1 LGHNA, CDR2 YSLEER. CDR3 bases: TGCGCCAGCAGCCAAGATTATCTTGAAACTAATGAAAAACTGTTTTTT. This gives the protein CASSQDYLETNEKLFF.

Regarding this clonotype: This may be a read error, as it is one base from a much larger clone. This chain uses TRBV20-1 with TRBJ2-7, with 7 bases aligning to TRBD2. CDR3 length: 15 amino acids. The germline CDR1 and CDR2 sequences are DFQATT and SNEGSKA (reference sequence). The trim removed 5 bases at V and 0 bases at J, leaving 10 bases unmatched. The CDR3 reads CSAGGERELSYEQYF. CDR3 coding DNA: TGCAGTGCTGGAGGGGAGCGGGAACTCTCCTACGAGCAGTACTTC.

This clonotype turned up a few times. The chain couples TRBV4-3 to TRBJ1-4; D might be TRBD1 (5 bases). Germline CDR1 is LGHNA and CDR2 is YSLEER. V was pared by 0 bases and J by 3 bases, with 11 bases between. CDR3 size: 16 residues. The CDR3 reads CASSQDWGSSNEKLFF. CDR3 DNA sequence: TGCGCCAGCAGCCAAGATTGGGGGTCATCTAATGAAAAACTGTTTTTT.

Points on this clonotype: This may be a read error, as it is one base from a much larger clone. The chain links TRBV12-3 or TRBV12-4 to TRBJ1-2; TRBD1 is a possible D gene (5 bases). Trimming removed 5 bases from V and 4 bases from J, with 14 bases in between. This CDR3 is built from 14 residues. The CDR3 protein is CASSPMCRVYGYTF. For the CDR3, the DNA is TGTGCCAGCAGTCCGATGTGCAGGGTCTATGGCTACACCTTC.

This clonotype was seen more than once but under ten times. The chain employs TRBV6-1 and TRBJ2-7, with 7 nucleotides matching TRBD1. CDR1 is MNHNS and CDR2 is SASEGT in the germline V gene. The V segment lost 3 bases and the J segment 1 base; nucleotides outside the gene matches: 12. CDR3 length: 17 amino acids. The chain's CDR3 is CASSEGLTGVSSYEQYF. For the CDR3, the DNA is TGTGCCAGCAGTGAGGGGTTAACAGGGGTTTCTTCCTACGAGCAGTACTTC.

Regarding this clonotype: A much more abundant neighbour one base away suggests this may be a read error. The chain recombines TRBV11-3 with TRBJ2-1; a possible D gene is TRBD1 (5 bases). Trimming removed 8 bases from V and 0 bases from J, with 11 bases in between. Germline loops: CDR1 SGHNT, CDR2 YENEEA. The CDR3 has 14 amino acids. CDR3 in DNA: TGTGCCAGCGGCACAGGCAGCTCCTACAATGAGCAGTTCTTC. This encodes CASGTGSSYNEQFF.

This clonotype came up a few times. The chain has TRBV20-1 and TRBJ1-6, with TRBD1 matching over 8 bases. The CDR3 loop spans 16 amino acids. Germline-derived CDR1 and CDR2 are DFQATT and SNEGSKA (reference sequence). Trimming took 0 bases from V and 6 from J; bases not matched to a gene: 7. The CDR3 DNA is TGCAGTGCTAGAGATAAACAACAGGGGGTTAATTCACCCCTCCACTTT. Its protein product is CSARDKQQGVNSPLHF.

V usage is TRBV20-1 and J usage is TRBJ2-2; D tentatively reads TRBD1 or TRBD2 (5 bases each). The CDR3 has 17 amino acids. Trimming stripped 0 bases from V and 6 bases from J, with 20 bases between. Germline V CDR1 and CDR2: DFQATT, SNEGSKA (reference sequence). The CDR3 DNA sequence: TGCAGTGCTAGAGATCCAGTCGGGGCGATAAACGCCGGGGAGCTGTTTTTT. Its protein product is CSARDPVGAINAGELFF.

The sample holds a few counts of this clonotype. The CDR3 nucleotides read TGTGCCAGCAGTTACTCGAATGGCGGGAGGTACGAGCAGTACTTC. Protein product: CASSYSNGGRYEQYF. The chain has TRBV6-5 and TRBJ2-7, with 8 bases lining up with TRBD2. J gave up 4 bases and V 0 bases, and 5 bases lay outside the gene matches. CDR1 MNHEY and CDR2 SVGAGI come from the germline V gene. The CDR3 contains 15 residues.

This clonotype was seen repeatedly, ten times or more. The V call is TRBV5-1, the J call TRBJ2-7, with TRBD2 as a possible D gene (7 bases). Germline V gene data show CDR1 as SGHRS and CDR2 as YFSETQ. V lost 0 bases, J lost 2 bases, and 12 bases lay in between. The CDR3 spans 15 residues. The CDR3 DNA follows: TGCGCCAGCAGCTTGGCCGGGGGGCTCCCCTACGAGCAGTACTTC. This gives the protein CASSLAGGLPYEQYF.

The table lists this clonotype with a few counts. The CDR3 spells CASSHGGRSSYNEQFF. The CDR3 nucleotides are TGTGCCAGTAGCCACGGGGGGCGGAGCTCCTACAATGAGCAGTTCTTC. The rearrangement joins TRBV19 to TRBJ2-1; perhaps TRBD2 as D (7 bases). V was pared by 6 bases and J by 0 bases, with 15 bases between. The germline CDR1 and CDR2 sequences are LNHDA and SQIVND (reference sequence). The CDR3 is made up of 16 amino acids.

The chain recombines TRBV7-9 with TRBJ2-5, with 10 bases that match TRBD2. Germline CDR1 is SEHNR and CDR2 is FQNEAQ (reference sequence). Trimming cost V 2 bases and J 5 bases; bases outside gene matches: 8. The CDR3 runs to 16 residues. The CDR3, as DNA: TGTGCCAGCAGCTTAATACAGCGGGAGGGCCTGGAGACCCAGTACTTC. This sequence encodes CASSLIQREGLETQYF.

The rearrangement uses TRBV29-1 and TRBJ1-1; unclear D gene. The germline V gene has CDR1 SQVTM and CDR2 ANQGSEA. The CDR3 consists of 12 residues. V was trimmed by 4 bases and J by 2 bases, leaving 8 bases between them. For the CDR3, the DNA is TGCAGCGTTGGTAGGTATAACACTGAAGCTTTCTTT. Translation gives CSVGRYNTEAFF.

In this sample, this clonotype turned up a few times. J is TRBJ2-3 and V is TRBV11-3; possible D gene TRBD2, 6 bases. This CDR3 region has 15 residues. Trimming shortened V by 2 bases and J by 6 bases, and 15 bases separated the two germline ends. From germline, CDR1 is SGHNT and CDR2 YENEEA. CDR3 sequence (DNA): TGTGCCAGCAGCTTAACGACTAGTTTTGCCGATACGCAGTATTTT. Translating it yields CASSLTTSFADTQYF.

This clonotype was observed a few times. J is TRBJ2-1 and V is TRBV21-1; the table assigns TRBD2, which was not confirmed against the DNA. TRBV21-1 is designated a pseudogene. This CDR3 spans 14 amino acids. The CDR3 protein is CASSNRGTHNEQFF. The CDR3 nucleotides read TGTGCCAGCAGCAATCGAGGGACCCACAATGAGCAGTTCTTC.

As for this clonotype: A read error may be the cause here, since a much bigger clone is one base away. The chain joins TRBV13 to TRBJ2-3; the D is unclear. Per germline, CDR1 PRHDT and CDR2 FYEKMQ (reference sequence). This CDR3 has 13 residues. CDR3 residues: CASSLAVPDSQYF. The CDR3 nucleotides are TGTGCCAGCAGCTTAGCCGTTCCAGATTCGCAGTATTTT.

V usage is TRBV2 and J usage is TRBJ2-1; TRBD2 agrees at 7 bases. V lost 5 bases and J lost 0; bases outside the gene matches: 10. CDR1 SNHLY and CDR2 FYNNEI come from the germline V gene. CDR3 length: 17 residues. DNA for the CDR3: TGTGCCAGCAGTCTAGGGACTATTGAGCGCTCCTACAATGAGCAGTTCTTC. Its protein product is CASSLGTIERSYNEQFF.

Points on this clonotype: The junction does not match germline at one end; this may be a read error. The chain has TRBV24-1 and TRBJ2-7; TRBD2 might be the D (6 bases). This CDR3 has 12 residues. Germline values: CDR1 KGHDR, CDR2 SFDVKD. CDR3 loop: CATSDGGKDWCF. Here the CDR3 DNA reads TGTGCCACCAGTGACGGGGGAAAGGATTGGTGCTTC.

This clonotype was detected only a few times. The chain recombines TRBV12-3 or TRBV12-4 with TRBJ2-2, with D hard to call. V was trimmed by 1 base and J by 9 bases, leaving 6 bases between them. This CDR3 region has 12 residues. The CDR3 loop is CASSLVGRELFF. CDR3 sequence (DNA): TGTGCCAGCAGTTTAGTGGGTCGGGAGCTGTTTTTT.

This clonotype has at least ten counts. The chain carries TRBV5-1 and TRBJ2-5; TRBD1 matches at 7 bases. After removal of 0 bases from V and 4 bases from J, the junction contained 9 bases not matched to a gene. Germline values: CDR1 SGHRS, CDR2 YFSETQ. CDR3 size: 16 residues. As DNA, the CDR3 is TGCGCCAGCAGCTTGGTTGCCCAGACAGGGTCAGAGACCCAGTACTTC. Translation: CASSLVAQTGSETQYF.

The V call is TRBV20-1, the J call TRBJ2-3; D gene unclear. The CDR3 spans 12 residues. V lost 0 bases to trimming and J lost 4 bases, with 5 bases between them. Germline V CDR1 and CDR2: DFQATT, SNEGSKA (reference sequence). The CDR3 loop reads CSARDWPDTQYF. The CDR3 DNA sequence: TGCAGTGCTAGAGACTGGCCAGATACGCAGTATTTT.

This clonotype came up a few times. The chain recombines TRBV7-9 with TRBJ2-7, with D possibly matching TRBD2 (6 bases). V was pared by 6 bases and J by 4 bases, with 22 bases between. This CDR3 spans 16 amino acids. Germline CDR1 reads SEHNR; CDR2 reads FQNEAQ (reference sequence). CDR3 protein: CASSSRDSRAPYEQYF. DNA for the CDR3: TGTGCCAGCAGTTCCCGGGACTCTAGAGCCCCTTACGAGCAGTACTTC.